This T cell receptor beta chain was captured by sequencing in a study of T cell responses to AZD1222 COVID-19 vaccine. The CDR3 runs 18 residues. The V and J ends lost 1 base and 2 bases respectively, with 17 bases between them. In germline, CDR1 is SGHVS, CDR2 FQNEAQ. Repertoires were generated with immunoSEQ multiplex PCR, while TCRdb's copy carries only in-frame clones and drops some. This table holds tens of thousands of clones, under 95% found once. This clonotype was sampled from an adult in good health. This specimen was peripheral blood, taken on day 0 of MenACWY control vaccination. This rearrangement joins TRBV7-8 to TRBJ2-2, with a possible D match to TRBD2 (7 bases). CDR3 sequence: CASSLDGGLAFNTGELFF. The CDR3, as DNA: TGTGCCAGCAGCTTAGACGGGGGGCTAGCGTTTAACACCGGGGAGCTGTTTTTT.